Included here is one T cell receptor beta chain sequence, with context. The identical CDR3 is also encoded by other nucleotide sequences in the sample. The CDR3 is 15 residues long. Trimming left V 2 bases short and J 4 bases short, with 17 bases between. CDR1 SQVTM and CDR2 ANQGSEA come from the germline V gene. This sample was taken from a study of ipilimumab plus nivolumab after autologous stem cell transplantation. Using immunoSEQ multiplex PCR, the repertoire was profiled, and TCRdb retains in-frame clones only, with some absent. Altogether over 75,000 clones are present, 83% being singletons, with the ten largest covering under 2.5%. Patients got ipilimumab 1 mg/kg beginning 14 to 28 days post-transplant.

The source was PBMCs, collected in a trial of ipilimumab plus nivolumab as post-transplant consolidation. The sequence came from a male donor with diffuse large B-cell lymphoma. The V gene is TRBV29-1, the J gene TRBJ1-2; maybe TRBD1 (5 bases). For the CDR3, the DNA is TGCAGCGTTGAATGGGGGTCGGGGCGGGCCTATGGCTACACCTTC. It translates to CSVEWGSGRAYGYTF.